A single sample gave rise to the 16 T cell receptor beta chains below, sequenced in a study of shared clonotypes between healthy human individuals. CD45RO negativity and positive selection for CCR7 defined naive CD8 cells, a population that excluded terminally differentiated effector memory CD45RA+ cells. The repertoire was sequenced with immunoSEQ multiplex PCR; TCRdb's copy has only in-frame clones and lacks some. The data contain nearly 600,000 clones, around 95% of them singletons. Sequencing input: naive CD8+ T cells sorted from blood. These receptors all come from a woman younger than 45 in good health.

The CDR3 DNA reads as TGTGCCAGCAGCTTCGCGGGGTGGTACGAGCAGTACTTC. It codes for CASSFAGWYEQYF. This chain connects TRBV5-6 to TRBJ2-7; perhaps TRBD2 as D (6 bases). Trimming left V 2 bases short and J 4 bases short, with 10 bases between. The CDR3 length is 13 residues. Germline loops: CDR1 SGHDT, CDR2 YYEEEE.

V gene TRBV5-5 combines with J gene TRBJ2-5, with 8 positions matching TRBD1. Germline V gene lookup returns CDR1 SGHKS and CDR2 YYEKEE (reference sequence). J was trimmed by 1 base and V by 3 bases; bases with no gene match: 5. This CDR3 has 15 residues. CDR3 sequence reads: CASSSPQGVQETQYF. CDR3 sequence (DNA): TGTGCCAGCAGCTCGCCACAGGGGGTCCAAGAGACCCAGTACTTC.

The gene calls are TRBV10-3 and TRBJ2-3; a weak D match, TRBD2 (8 bases). The germline gives CDR1 ENHRY, CDR2 SYGVKD. CDR3 length: 18 residues. Trimming cost V 0 bases and J 0 bases, with 16 bases left between them. CDR3 loop: CAISESTGGTASTDTQYF. The CDR3 DNA reads as TGTGCCATCAGTGAGTCGACGGGGGGGACAGCCAGCACAGATACGCAGTATTTT.

The chain uses TRBV4-1 and TRBJ2-7; 10 bases line up with TRBD1. This CDR3 spans 15 amino acids. The J segment lost 5 bases and the V segment lost 3 bases, leaving 7 bases of the junction unmatched. Germline loops: CDR1 MGHRA, CDR2 YSYEKL. CDR3 sequence (DNA): TGCGCCAGCAGCCATGGGACAGGGGTTTCAGACGAGCAGTACTTC. Translating it yields CASSHGTGVSDEQYF.

V usage is TRBV13 and J usage is TRBJ2-3; D is unresolved. Looked up from germline, CDR1 is PRHDT and CDR2 is FYEKMQ (reference sequence). The length of the CDR3 is 13 residues. Trimming took 8 bases from V and 3 from J, leaving 12 bases between them. CDR3 sequence reads: CASAKRSTDTQYF. DNA for the CDR3: TGTGCCAGCGCGAAAAGGTCAACAGATACGCAGTATTTT.

CDR3 nucleotides: TGTGCCAGCACCATGCCCCCGGACACCTTAGGGACCGGGGAGCTGTTTTTT. Encoded protein: CASTMPPDTLGTGELFF. The rearrangement uses TRBV28 and TRBJ2-2; D is possibly TRBD1 (5 bases). Germline CDR1 and CDR2: MDHEN and SYDVKM. V lost 7 bases, J lost 5 bases, and 23 bases lay in between. The CDR3 length is 17 residues.

V gene TRBV29-1 combines with J gene TRBJ1-2; D is unresolved. Deletions cut 7 bases from V and 0 bases from J, with 24 bases between. This CDR3 is 17 amino acids long. The germline V gene has CDR1 SQVTM and CDR2 ANQGSEA. This CDR3 reads CSGKLTHPDGTNYGYTF. The CDR3 nucleotides read TGCAGCGGTAAACTAACACATCCCGACGGAACTAACTATGGCTACACCTTC.

The gene calls are TRBV7-9 and TRBJ2-6; maybe TRBD2 (5 bases). Per germline, CDR1 SEHNR and CDR2 FQNEAQ (reference sequence). This CDR3 is built from 16 residues. V was trimmed by 5 bases and J by 0 bases, leaving 11 bases between them. CDR3: CASSQDSLSGANVLTF. The CDR3 DNA reads TGTGCCAGCAGCCAGGACTCTCTCTCTGGGGCCAACGTCCTGACTTTC.

The chain couples TRBV7-9 to TRBJ2-5; D not resolved. The CDR3 loop spans 14 amino acids. Per the germline V gene, CDR1 is SEHNR and CDR2 is FQNEAQ (reference sequence). V was clipped by 0 bases and J by 2 bases, with 7 bases between them. The CDR3 DNA follows: TGTGCCAGCAGCTTAGCGTCAGTTCAAGAGACCCAGTACTTC. Residues: CASSLASVQETQYF. The whole variable domain, remainder taken from reference TRBV7-9 and TRBJ2-5, is DTGVSQNPRHKITKRGQNVTFRCDPISEHNRLYWYRQTLGQGPEFLTYFQNEAQLEKSRLLSDRFSAERPKGSFSTLEIQRTEQGDSAMYLCASSLASVQETQYFGPGTRLLVL.

This rearrangement joins TRBV7-9 to TRBJ2-7, with 7 bases that match TRBD1. With V trimmed by 1 base and J by 5 bases, 5 bases remained unmatched. CDR3 size: 14 residues. Germline CDR1 reads SEHNR; CDR2 reads FQNEAQ (reference sequence). DNA for the CDR3: TGTGCCAGCAGCTTAGACAGGGGAACGGACGAGCAGTACTTC. The encoded protein is CASSLDRGTDEQYF.

The chain links TRBV5-1 to TRBJ1-2, with D unresolved. The CDR3 runs to 12 residues. Trimming stripped 0 bases from V and 6 bases from J, with 6 bases between. Germline V gene data show CDR1 as SGHRS and CDR2 as YFSETQ. The CDR3 reads CASSLGQDGYTF. The DNA for the CDR3 is TGCGCCAGCAGCTTGGGGCAAGATGGCTACACCTTC. The full variable domain, rest sourced from reference TRBV5-1 and TRBJ1-2, is KAGVTQTPRYLIKTRGQQVTLSCSPISGHRSVSWYQQTPGQGLQFLFEYFSETQRNKGNFPGRFSGRQFSNSRSEMNVSTLELGDSALYLCASSLGQDGYTFGSGTRLTVV.

The chain employs TRBV11-2 and TRBJ1-5, with D hard to call. The CDR3 is made up of 13 amino acids. Deletions cut 8 bases from V and 3 bases from J, with 11 bases between. Germline V CDR1 and CDR2: SGHAT, FQNNGV. The DNA for the CDR3 is TGTGCCAGCGGATGGACCTCCAATCAGCCCCAGCATTTT. It yields the protein CASGWTSNQPQHF.

This clone was found a few times. The chain has TRBV10-3 and TRBJ1-1; no firm D call. Between the trimmed V and J ends, which lost 3 bases and 3 bases, there was a span of 11 bases. The CDR3 runs to 14 residues. The germline V gene has CDR1 ENHRY and CDR2 SYGVKD. The CDR3 DNA follows: TGTGCCATCAGTGATCTAAGTGGGGACACTGAAGCTTTCTTT. Translated: CAISDLSGDTEAFF.

The chain carries TRBV27 and TRBJ2-1; TRBD1 matches 12 bases. CDR3 length: 15 residues. Germline V gene sequence: CDR1 MNHEY, CDR2 SMNVEV (reference sequence). With V trimmed by 5 bases and J by 6 bases, 5 bases remained unmatched. The CDR3, as DNA: TGTGCCAGCAGTGGGGGGACAGGGGGCCCCAATGAGCAGTTCTTC. This encodes CASSGGTGGPNEQFF.

This chain connects TRBV19 to TRBJ2-2; 13 positions agree with TRBD2. Losses at the gene ends were 0 bases for V and 4 bases for J; bases not matched to a gene: 8. This CDR3 spans 19 amino acids. Per the germline V gene, CDR1 is LNHDA and CDR2 is SQIVND (reference sequence). Here the CDR3 reads CASSIDKDRLAGGTGELFF. The CDR3 DNA reads as TGTGCCAGTAGTATAGATAAGGACAGACTAGCGGGAGGCACCGGGGAGCTGTTTTTT.

The chain recombines TRBV5-4 with TRBJ2-7; D not certain. The CDR3 is 12 residues long. The germline V and J ends were trimmed by 5 bases and 6 bases, with 12 bases remaining between them. Germline CDR1 SGHNT, CDR2 YYREEE (reference sequence). CDR3 sequence (DNA): TGTGCCAGCAGTCCCGGCAGTCCCGAGCAGTACTTC. Translation gives CASSPGSPEQYF.